The T cell receptor (beta chain) described here comes from a study of T-cell reconstitution after alpha-beta-depleted transplantation in children. Germline V gives CDR1 LGHDT, CDR2 YNNKEL (reference sequence). There are 16 residues in the CDR3. V was pared by 2 bases and J by 0 bases, with 3 bases of the junction left unmatched. Unique molecular identifiers featured in how the TCRbeta library was prepared. TCRdb processed the PCR reads anew with MiXCR; each CDR3 protein has one entry. This sample has about 610,000 distinct CDR3 sequences, with roughly a tenth found just once. Only a few counts were recorded for this clonotype.

The specimen was PBMCs from the stem cell graft donor, collected from the stem cell graft. This clonotype was sampled from a human donor who donated a stem cell graft to a child with acute myeloid leukemia. The V gene is TRBV3-1, the J gene TRBJ2-2; 7 nucleotides agree with TRBD2. The CDR3: CASSQKGTTNTGELFF. CDR3 DNA: TGTGCCAGCAGCCAAAAGGGGACTACGAACACCGGGGAGCTGTTTTTT.